This TCR beta chain came from a study of T cell responses to AZD1222 COVID-19 vaccine. The table came from immunoSEQ multiplex PCR; TCRdb's copy has only in-frame clones and leaves some out. The profile shows about 67,000 clones, approximately 80% of them singletons. Study-wide results and limits: All repertoire sampling was performed exclusively after the peak T cell response. Reportedly, close to half of spike-specific TCRs are directed against unmutated variant regions.

Points on this clone: The target antigen is unknown.

CDR1 is SGHNT, CDR2 YYREEE, per germline (reference sequence). This CDR3 region has 15 residues. V was shortened by 4 bases and J by 1 base, with 14 bases between the two germline ends. This clonotype was sampled from an adult in good health. This chain joins TRBV5-4 and TRBJ2-5; possible D gene TRBD2, 5 bases. The source was peripheral blood, collected on day 0 of AZD1222 vaccination. The CDR3 region is CASSPPLAGQETQYF. In nucleotides, the CDR3 is TGTGCCAGCAGCCCCCCCTTGGCGGGCCAAGAGACCCAGTACTTC.